One T cell receptor (beta chain) is described in this entry. What it recognizes is unknown. This record comes from a study of graft-versus-host responses after intestinal transplantation. Study-wide background: Isolated intestinal, liver-intestinal, or multivisceral transplants were what recipients had. Overall study results and limits: Association was observed between peak circulating GvH clone levels and early post-transplant HvG declines. The authors found GvH clones in recipient marrow, some appearing first in ileum or blood.

The V end lost 5 bases, the J end lost 16 bases, and 18 bases lay between the germline ends. CDR1 MNHNY and CDR2 SVGAGI come from the germline V gene (reference sequence). This CDR3 has 12 residues. Here immunoSEQ multiplex PCR was the method, and the copy in TCRdb shows in-frame clones only, minus some. The data contain approximately 60,000 clones, roughly 90% of them seen just once; the ten biggest clones take up about 1.7%. The TCR comes from a human donor who was the organ donor for an intestinal transplant. Sample: unstimulated CD8+ T cells sorted from spleen or lymph node cells, taken before transplant. This chain links TRBV6-6 with TRBJ2-1, with D perhaps TRBD2 (6 bases). CDR3 DNA sequence: TGTGCCAGCAGTAATGGCGGGGTTCCTGGATTCTTC. Protein product: CASSNGGVPGFF.